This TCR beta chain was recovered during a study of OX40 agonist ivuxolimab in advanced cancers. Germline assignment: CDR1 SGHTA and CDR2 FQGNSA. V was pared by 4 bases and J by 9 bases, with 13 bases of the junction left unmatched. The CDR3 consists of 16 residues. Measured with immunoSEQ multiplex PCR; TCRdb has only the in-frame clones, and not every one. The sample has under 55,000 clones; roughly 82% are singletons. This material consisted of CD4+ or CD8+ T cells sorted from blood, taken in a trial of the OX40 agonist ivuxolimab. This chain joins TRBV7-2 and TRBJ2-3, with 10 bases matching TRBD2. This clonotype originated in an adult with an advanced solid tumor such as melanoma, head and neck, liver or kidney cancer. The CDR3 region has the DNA TGTGCCAGCAGCTCTCGGACTAGCGGCACAGATAAGACGCAGTATTTT. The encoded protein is CASSSRTSGTDKTQYF.